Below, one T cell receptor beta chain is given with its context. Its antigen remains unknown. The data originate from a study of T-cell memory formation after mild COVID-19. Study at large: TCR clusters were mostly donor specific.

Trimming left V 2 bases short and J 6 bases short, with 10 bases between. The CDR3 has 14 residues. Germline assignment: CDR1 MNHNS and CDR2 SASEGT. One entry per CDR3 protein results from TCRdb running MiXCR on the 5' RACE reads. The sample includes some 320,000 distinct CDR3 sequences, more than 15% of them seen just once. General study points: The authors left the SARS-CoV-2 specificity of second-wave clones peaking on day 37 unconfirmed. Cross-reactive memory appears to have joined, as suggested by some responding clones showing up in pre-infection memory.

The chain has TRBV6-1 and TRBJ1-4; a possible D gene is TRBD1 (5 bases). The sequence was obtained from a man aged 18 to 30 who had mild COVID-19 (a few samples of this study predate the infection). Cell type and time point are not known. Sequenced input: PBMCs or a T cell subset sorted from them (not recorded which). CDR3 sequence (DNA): TGTGCCAGCAGTGAACGGGGAGGGGATGAAAAACTGTTTTTT. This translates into CASSERGGDEKLFF.